The next 30 T cell receptor beta chains were all read from a single sample in a study of T cells after yellow fever vaccination. TCRdb redid the calling of the 5' RACE reads with MiXCR, one entry per CDR3 protein. The profile shows 450,000 to 650,000 distinct CDR3 sequences, just over 20% of them singletons. This material consisted of PBMCs, taken less than 25 days after the first yellow fever vaccination. The origin of the receptors is a man aged 18 to 29 who received the YFV17D yellow fever vaccine.

The genes are TRBV5-6 and TRBJ1-5, with a weak D call TRBD1 (5 bases). Trimming pared 6 bases from V and 4 bases from J, leaving 11 bases between. CDR1 is SGHDT and CDR2 is YYEEEE in the germline V gene. The CDR3 extends over 13 amino acids. The CDR3 reads CASTWGVNQPQHF. The CDR3 DNA sequence: TGTGCCAGCACCTGGGGGGTGAATCAGCCCCAGCATTTT.

The genes are TRBV5-1 and TRBJ2-5; D ambiguous. Trimming took off 1 base at V and 1 base at J, with 8 bases between the two ends. The CDR3 loop spans 14 amino acids. CDR1 and CDR2 (germline): SGHRS, YFSETQ. The CDR3 region is CASSLFGFQETQYF. The CDR3 DNA reads as TGCGCCAGCAGCTTGTTTGGGTTCCAAGAGACCCAGTACTTC.

This clonotype came up a few times. Here the CDR3 reads CASSYYRAYNEQFF. CDR3 coding DNA: TGTGCCAGCAGTTACTACAGGGCGTACAATGAGCAGTTCTTC. This chain uses TRBV6-2 or TRBV6-3 with TRBJ2-1, with a possible D match to TRBD1 (6 bases). Germline loops: CDR1 MNHEY, CDR2 SVGEGT. Between the trimmed V and J ends, which lost 1 base and 4 bases, there was a span of 8 bases. This CDR3 is built from 14 residues.

This clonotype was seen more than once but under ten times. This chain's CDR3 is CASSFRDYPYNEQFF. The CDR3 coding sequence is TGTGCCAGCAGTTTTCGGGACTATCCTTACAATGAGCAGTTCTTC. The V gene is TRBV12-3 or TRBV12-4, the J gene TRBJ2-1; 7 bases agree with TRBD2. The CDR3 covers 15 residues. After removal of 3 bases from V and 4 bases from J, the junction contained 6 bases not matched to a gene.

The chain employs TRBV6-2 or TRBV6-3 and TRBJ1-5; 9 bases line up with TRBD1. V lost 6 bases and J lost 3; bases outside the gene matches: 9. The germline V gene has CDR1 MNHEY and CDR2 SVGEGT. The CDR3 runs to 16 residues. The CDR3 is CASSDAGQGPNQPQHF. The CDR3 DNA sequence: TGTGCCAGCAGCGACGCAGGACAGGGGCCCAATCAGCCCCAGCATTTT.

This clonotype has only a few counts. The chain recombines TRBV5-1 with TRBJ2-3, with 7 positions matching TRBD2. There are 14 residues in the CDR3. Germline assignment: CDR1 SGHRS and CDR2 YFSETQ. Trimming at V came to 6 bases and at J to 2 bases, leaving 6 bases not matched to a gene. CDR3 nucleotides: TGCGCCAGCAACCCGGGGGGTTTCACAGATACGCAGTATTTT. This sequence encodes CASNPGGFTDTQYF.

The sample holds a few counts of this clonotype. The CDR3 loop is CASSVLPNTGELFF. The DNA of the CDR3 is TGTGCCAGCAGCGTCTTACCGAACACCGGGGAGCTGTTTTTT. The chain carries TRBV9 and TRBJ2-2; D remains unclear. Germline lookup yields CDR1 SGDLS and CDR2 YYNGEE. This CDR3 spans 14 amino acids. V dropped 2 bases and J dropped 0 bases, with 5 bases sitting between them. The whole variable domain, remainder taken from reference TRBV9 and TRBJ2-2, is DSGVTQTPKHLITATGQRVTLRCSPRSGDLSVYWYQQSLDQGLQFLIQYYNGEERAKGNILERFSAQQFPDLHSELNLSSLELGDSALYFCASSVLPNTGELFFGEGSRLTVL.

This clonotype was seen repeatedly, ten times or more. V gene TRBV29-1 combines with J gene TRBJ1-5; D is undetermined. This CDR3 contains 12 residues. Trimming cost V 7 bases and J 4 bases, with 11 bases left between them. The germline V gene encodes CDR1 SQVTM and CDR2 ANQGSEA. The CDR3 sequence: CSAQDPNQPQHF. The CDR3 DNA follows: TGCAGCGCCCAGGACCCTAATCAGCCCCAGCATTTT.

This clonotype came up a few times. The CDR3 loop reads CASRHTRDPNNEQFF. The CDR3 nucleotides are TGTGCCAGCAGGCATACCCGGGATCCCAACAATGAGCAGTTCTTC. This chain connects TRBV27 to TRBJ2-1; tentative D call: TRBD2 (5 bases). Trimming stripped 6 bases from V and 5 bases from J, with 17 bases between. The CDR3 covers 15 residues. The germline gives CDR1 MNHEY, CDR2 SMNVEV (reference sequence).

The sample holds a few counts of this clonotype. DNA of the CDR3: TGTGCCAGCAGTTGGTCGGCTAGCGCAAGCACAGATACGCAGTATTTT. Its protein product is CASSWSASASTDTQYF. The gene calls are TRBV6-5 and TRBJ2-3; possible D gene TRBD2, 6 bases. The CDR3 is 16 amino acids. V was shortened by 4 bases and J by 0 bases, with 14 bases between the two germline ends. Per germline, CDR1 MNHEY and CDR2 SVGAGI.

The chain carries TRBV6-1 and TRBJ1-4; possibly TRBD1 for D (6 bases). The CDR3 sequence is 14 residues long. V gave up 6 bases and J gave up 7 bases, with 15 bases separating them. Germline assignment: CDR1 MNHNS and CDR2 SASEGT. The CDR3 protein is CASSPALDSEKLFF. The CDR3 DNA reads TGTGCCAGCAGCCCCGCCCTGGACAGTGAAAAACTGTTTTTT.

This clonotype turned up a few times. The V call is TRBV29-1, the J call TRBJ2-7; the D gene is possibly TRBD2 (6 bases). This CDR3 has 12 amino acids. Germline V gene data show CDR1 as SQVTM and CDR2 as ANQGSEA. V lost 4 bases, J lost 4 bases, and 11 bases lay in between. The CDR3 here is CSVGGDGYEQYV. The CDR3 bases are TGCAGCGTTGGGGGGGACGGTTACGAGCAGTACGTC.

The chain joins TRBV20-1 to TRBJ1-1; 7 positions match TRBD1. In germline, CDR1 is DFQATT, CDR2 SNEGSKA (reference sequence). The trim removed 5 bases at V and 1 base at J, leaving 4 bases unmatched. This CDR3 contains 13 residues. Written as DNA, the CDR3 is TGCAGTGCTGACAGGGTAACGAACACTGAAGCTTTCTTT. The encoded protein is CSADRVTNTEAFF.

Regarding this clonotype: This may stem from a read error, because a much larger clone lies one nucleotide away. The genes are TRBV20-1 and TRBJ1-4; 8 bases match TRBD1. The CDR3 length is 13 residues. The germline CDR1 and CDR2 sequences are DFQATT and SNEGSKA (reference sequence). V was clipped by 3 bases and J by 5 bases; unmatched bases: 2. The CDR3 sequence: CSASRQGNEKLFF. CDR3 in DNA: TGCAGTGCTAGTCGACAGGGGAATGAAAAACTGTTTTTT.

This clonotype has just a few counts. The chain employs TRBV7-2 and TRBJ2-5; D uncertain. Germline V gene data show CDR1 as SGHTA and CDR2 as FQGNSA. The length of the CDR3 is 13 residues. V lost 8 bases, J lost 2 bases, and 12 bases lay in between. The CDR3 loop reads CASSPRQQETQYF. The DNA of the CDR3 is TGTGCCAGCTCACCACGGCAGCAAGAGACCCAGTACTTC.

A few counts support this clonotype. The chain combines TRBV29-1 with TRBJ2-2, with 8 bases that match TRBD1. This CDR3 region has 15 residues. V dropped 0 bases and J dropped 7; count of bases not matched to a gene: 7. CDR1 is SQVTM, CDR2 ANQGSEA, per germline. The CDR3 DNA reads TGCAGCGTTGAAGACTGGGACAGGTCTGGCGGGGAGCTGTTTTTT. Translation gives CSVEDWDRSGGELFF.

The V gene is TRBV6-5, the J gene TRBJ2-1; the D call may be TRBD1 or TRBD2 (5 bases each). CDR1 MNHEY and CDR2 SVGAGI come from the germline V gene. Trimming removed 1 base at V and 8 bases at J, with 9 bases between. The length of the CDR3 is 13 residues. The CDR3 loop is CASSYWVGDEQFF. In DNA form, the CDR3 reads TGTGCCAGCAGTTACTGGGTGGGGGATGAGCAGTTCTTC.

The chain is built from TRBV4-2 and TRBJ2-2; no clear D. CDR1 and CDR2 (germline): LGHNA, YNFKEQ. The CDR3 has 17 residues. Trimming took off 0 bases at V and 0 bases at J, with 11 bases between the two ends. DNA for the CDR3: TGTGCCAGCAGCCAAGATCCGGCCCTAGCGAACACCGGGGAGCTGTTTTTT. Translation: CASSQDPALANTGELFF.

This clonotype was seen many times. The V gene is TRBV7-2, the J gene TRBJ2-1; D remains unclear. V dropped 2 bases and J dropped 7 bases, with 15 bases sitting between them. Per germline, CDR1 SGHTA and CDR2 FQGNSA. This CDR3 spans 15 amino acids. The CDR3 nucleotides read TGTGCCAGCAGCTTATTAGCAACGCTATATAATGAGCAGTTCTTC. Residues: CASSLLATLYNEQFF.

A note on this clonotype: A junction end diverges from the germline sequence, so it may reflect a read error. The chain carries TRBV3-1 and TRBJ1-2; D ambiguous. This CDR3 has 11 residues. Germline CDR1 LGHDT, CDR2 YNNKEL (reference sequence). The CDR3 DNA follows: TGTACCAGCAGCCAAGCTGCAGGCTACACCTTC. Protein product: CTSSQAAGYTF.

The table lists this clonotype with a few counts. The rearrangement uses TRBV18 and TRBJ2-3; D call uncertain. The germline V and J ends were trimmed by 6 bases and 6 bases, with 7 bases remaining between them. The CDR3 length is 11 residues. Germline loops: CDR1 KGHSH, CDR2 LQKENI. CDR3 sequence (DNA): TGTGCCAGCTCGAACCGTGATACGCAGTATTTT. It specifies CASSNRDTQYF.

This clonotype was detected a few times. This chain links TRBV12-3 or TRBV12-4 with TRBJ1-6; TRBD1 might be the D (6 bases). The CDR3 sequence is 13 residues long. With 8 bases removed from V and 10 bases from J, the gap between germline ends came to 15 bases. The CDR3 DNA sequence: TGTGCCAGCGCCCCCTGGGGACAATCACCCCTCCACTTT. Amino acid sequence: CASAPWGQSPLHF.

DNA for the CDR3: TGTGCCAGCAGCCAGCTGGGAAGGAGCGTCGAGCAGTACTTC. Translation: CASSQLGRSVEQYF. The J gene is TRBJ2-7, the V gene TRBV4-2; no clear D gene. Trimming cost V 3 bases and J 6 bases, with 15 bases left between them. Germline CDR1 LGHNA, CDR2 YNFKEQ. There are 14 residues in the CDR3.

Only a few counts were recorded for this clonotype. The chain recombines TRBV7-2 with TRBJ2-5, with D unresolved. The germline gives CDR1 SGHTA, CDR2 FQGNSA. Trimming removed 6 bases at V and 7 bases at J, with 6 bases between. The CDR3 covers 10 residues. The CDR3 loop is CASRTATQYF. The CDR3 DNA reads TGTGCCAGCAGAACAGCGACCCAGTACTTC.

On this clonotype: The germline gene is not matched at one end of the junction; a read error may be the cause. The rearrangement uses TRBV5-6 and TRBJ2-5; no definite D call. Germline CDR1 SGHDT, CDR2 YYEEEE. The CDR3 runs to 13 residues. CDR3 sequence reads: CVSSANTQETQYF. The CDR3 bases are TGTGTCAGCAGCGCCAACACCCAAGAGACCCAGTACTTC. The variable domain in full, completed from reference TRBV5-6 and TRBJ2-5, reads DAGVTQSPTHLIKTRGQQVTLRCSPKSGHDTVSWYQQALGQGPQFIFQYYEEEERQRGNFPDRFSGHQFPNYSSELNVNALLLGDSALYLCVSSANTQETQYFGPGTRLLVL.

The V and J genes are TRBV7-2 and TRBJ1-2, with 9 bases lining up with TRBD1. The ends lost 8 bases at V and 7 bases at J; junction bases unmatched: 14. Germline CDR1 is SGHTA and CDR2 is FQGNSA. This CDR3 is built from 15 residues. The CDR3: CASLVSHGTGTGYTF. CDR3 in DNA: TGTGCCAGCCTGGTCAGTCACGGGACAGGGACTGGCTACACCTTC. Filled out from reference TRBV7-2 and TRBJ1-2, the complete variable domain reads GAGVSQSPSNKVTEKGKDVELRCDPISGHTALYWYRQSLGQGLEFLIYFQGNSAPDKSGLPSDRFSAERTGGSVSTLTIQRTQQEDSAVYLCASLVSHGTGTGYTFGSGTRLTVV.

This clonotype was found many times. The CDR3 DNA is TGCGCCAGCAGCGGCGGGACAGCAGAAAACATTCAGTACTTC. Its translation is CASSGGTAENIQYF. The chain has TRBV5-1 and TRBJ2-4, with D perhaps matching TRBD1 (7 bases). This CDR3 spans 14 amino acids. V was pared by 4 bases and J by 5 bases, with 13 bases between. Germline V lookup: CDR1 SGHRS, CDR2 YFSETQ.

The genes are TRBV14 and TRBJ2-3, with TRBD1 as a possible D gene (5 bases). Germline CDR1 is SGHDN and CDR2 is FVKESK. The CDR3 has 15 amino acids. The V gene lost 0 bases and the J gene lost 1 base, with 8 bases spanning the gap. CDR3 sequence (DNA): TGTGCCAGCAGCCAAGATAAGGGGCGCACAGATACGCAGTATTTT. Amino acids: CASSQDKGRTDTQYF. The full variable domain, in which reference TRBV14 and TRBJ2-3 provide the parts outside the CDR3, is EAGVTQFPSHSVIEKGQTVTLRCDPISGHDNLYWYRRVMGKEIKFLLHFVKESKQDESGMPNNRFLAERTGGTYSTLKVQPAELEDSGVYFCASSQDKGRTDTQYFGPGTRLTVL.

The chain combines TRBV19 with TRBJ1-5; D gene ambiguous. CDR3 size: 15 residues. V was shortened by 5 bases and J by 0 bases, with 11 bases between the two germline ends. The germline gives CDR1 LNHDA, CDR2 SQIVND (reference sequence). The CDR3 nucleotides are TGTGCCAGTAGTGGGCGGCCCATTAGCAATCAGCCCCAGCATTTT. It is translated as CASSGRPISNQPQHF.

This clonotype was counted a few times. The chain has TRBV4-2 and TRBJ2-5, with D possibly matching TRBD2 (5 bases). The V gene's germline CDR1 is LGHNA and CDR2 YNFKEQ. The CDR3 contains 15 residues. V was cut by 4 bases and J by 1 base, with 13 bases left in between. The CDR3 here is CASSPLTSSQETQYF. CDR3 coding DNA: TGTGCCAGCAGCCCCCTAACTAGTAGCCAAGAGACCCAGTACTTC.